This T cell receptor (beta chain) is drawn from a study of shared clonotypes between healthy human individuals. Germline CDR1 SEHNR, CDR2 FQNEAQ (reference sequence). V was cut by 1 base and J by 8 bases, with 12 bases left in between. This CDR3 spans 14 amino acids. Naive CD8 cells lacked CD45RO and underwent positive selection for CCR7, leaving out terminally differentiated effector memory CD45RA+ cells. The assay was run at deep level. Here immunoSEQ multiplex PCR was the method, and the copy in TCRdb shows in-frame clones only, minus some. The sample holds 1.5 million to 2.5 million clones, about 94% seen once.

This rearrangement joins TRBV7-9 to TRBJ2-1; TRBD2 might be the D (6 bases). The sample consisted of naive CD8+ T cells sorted from blood. This receptor was obtained from a man between 18 and 29 years old in good health. As DNA, the CDR3 is TGTGCCAGCAGCTTAGGTGGCGGGATTCATGAGCAGTTCTTC. Its protein is CASSLGGGIHEQFF.